This T cell receptor beta chain was obtained from a study of T-cell reconstitution after alpha-beta-depleted transplantation in children. Overall study results and limits: At one year after transplant, newly produced T cells mostly accounted for T-cell counts and diversity. There were reportedly several hundred expanded graft clones from which alpha-beta T cells came about two months after transplant.

TCRbeta library construction was performed incorporating unique molecular identifiers. TCRdb re-called the PCR reads through MiXCR, storing one row per CDR3 protein. The sample lists about 580,000 distinct CDR3 sequences; 23% were seen once. This clonotype has a count of ten or more. Its antigen is still unknown. This specimen consisted of PBMCs, mostly from graft donor cells, obtained 360 days after TCRalphabeta/CD19-depleted stem cell transplant. The TCR originated in a boy under two years old who had a stem cell transplant for acute myeloid leukemia, so the T cells may come from the graft donor.

CDR3 nucleotides: TGTGCCAGCAGCTTAGCTGGGGGCCCTGCTGAAAAACTGTTTTTT. Protein sequence: CASSLAGGPAEKLFF. The chain has TRBV7-9 and TRBJ1-4; D is possibly TRBD1 (6 bases). The CDR3 extends over 15 amino acids. Trimming removed 0 bases from V and 7 bases from J, with 12 bases in between. Germline V gives CDR1 SEHNR, CDR2 FQNEAQ (reference sequence).